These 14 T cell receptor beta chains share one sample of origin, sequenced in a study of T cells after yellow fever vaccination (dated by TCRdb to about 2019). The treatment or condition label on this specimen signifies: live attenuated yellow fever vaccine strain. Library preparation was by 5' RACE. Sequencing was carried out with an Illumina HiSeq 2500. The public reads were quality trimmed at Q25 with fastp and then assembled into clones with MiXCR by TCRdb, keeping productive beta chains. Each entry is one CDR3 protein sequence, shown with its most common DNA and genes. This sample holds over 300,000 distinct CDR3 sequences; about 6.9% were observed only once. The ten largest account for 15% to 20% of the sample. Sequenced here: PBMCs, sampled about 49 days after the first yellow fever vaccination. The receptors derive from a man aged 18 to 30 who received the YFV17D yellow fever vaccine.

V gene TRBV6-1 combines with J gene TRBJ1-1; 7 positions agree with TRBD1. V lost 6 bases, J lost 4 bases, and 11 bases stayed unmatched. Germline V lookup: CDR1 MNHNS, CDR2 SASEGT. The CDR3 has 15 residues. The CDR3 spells CASSAGTAGVTEAFF. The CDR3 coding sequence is TGTGCCAGCAGCGCCGGGACAGCGGGCGTCACTGAAGCTTTCTTT.

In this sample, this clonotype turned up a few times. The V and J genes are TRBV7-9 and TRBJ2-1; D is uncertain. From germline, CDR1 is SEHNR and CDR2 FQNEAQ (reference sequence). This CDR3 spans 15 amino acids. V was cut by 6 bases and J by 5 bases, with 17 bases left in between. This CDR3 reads CASSFGSPGHNEQFF. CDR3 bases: TGTGCCAGCAGTTTCGGGTCCCCCGGCCACAATGAGCAGTTCTTC. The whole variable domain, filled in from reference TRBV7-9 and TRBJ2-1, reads DTGVSQNPRHKITKRGQNVTFRCDPISEHNRLYWYRQTLGQGPEFLTYFQNEAQLEKSRLLSDRFSAERPKGSFSTLEIQRTEQGDSAMYLCASSFGSPGHNEQFFGPGTRLTVL.

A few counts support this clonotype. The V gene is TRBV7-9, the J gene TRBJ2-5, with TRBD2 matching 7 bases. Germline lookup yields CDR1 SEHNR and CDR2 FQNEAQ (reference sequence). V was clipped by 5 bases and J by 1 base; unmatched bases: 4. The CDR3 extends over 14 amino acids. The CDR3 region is CASSTWGGQETQYF. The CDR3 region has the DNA TGTGCCAGCAGCACCTGGGGGGGCCAAGAGACCCAGTACTTC.

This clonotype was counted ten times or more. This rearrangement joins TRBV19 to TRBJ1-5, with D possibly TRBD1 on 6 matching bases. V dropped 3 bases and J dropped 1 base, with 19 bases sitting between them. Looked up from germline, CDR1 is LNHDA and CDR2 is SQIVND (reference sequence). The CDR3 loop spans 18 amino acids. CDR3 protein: CASSIRVAQGRSNQPQHF. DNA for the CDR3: TGTGCCAGTAGTATTCGGGTTGCACAGGGTCGCAGCAATCAGCCCCAGCATTTT.

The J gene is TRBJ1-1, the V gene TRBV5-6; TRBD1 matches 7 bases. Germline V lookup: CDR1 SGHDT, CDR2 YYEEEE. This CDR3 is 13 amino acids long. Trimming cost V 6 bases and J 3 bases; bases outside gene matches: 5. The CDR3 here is CASIAQGDTEAFF. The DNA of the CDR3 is TGTGCCAGCATCGCCCAGGGGGACACTGAAGCTTTCTTT.

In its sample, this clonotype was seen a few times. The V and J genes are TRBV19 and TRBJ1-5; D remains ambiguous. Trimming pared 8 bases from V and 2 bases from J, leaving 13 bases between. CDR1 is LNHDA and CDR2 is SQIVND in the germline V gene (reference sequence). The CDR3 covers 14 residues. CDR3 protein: CASGENGGNQPQHF. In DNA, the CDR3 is TGTGCCAGTGGGGAAAATGGGGGCAATCAGCCCCAGCATTTT.

CDR3 loop: CASSQGWFGGTSYNEQFF. CDR3 in DNA: TGCGCCAGCAGCCAAGGGTGGTTCGGGGGGACCTCCTACAATGAGCAGTTCTTC. The chain couples TRBV4-1 to TRBJ2-1; 7 positions agree with TRBD2. Germline V gene lookup returns CDR1 MGHRA and CDR2 YSYEKL. V was pared by 1 base and J by 0 bases, with 9 bases of the junction left unmatched. CDR3 length: 18 amino acids.

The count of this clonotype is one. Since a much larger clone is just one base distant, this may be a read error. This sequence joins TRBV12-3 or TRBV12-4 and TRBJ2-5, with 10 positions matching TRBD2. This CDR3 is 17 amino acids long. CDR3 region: CASSKGRAGGPQETEYF. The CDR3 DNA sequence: TGTGCCAGTTCCAAGGGAAGAGCGGGGGGGCCCCAAGAGACCGAGTACTTC.

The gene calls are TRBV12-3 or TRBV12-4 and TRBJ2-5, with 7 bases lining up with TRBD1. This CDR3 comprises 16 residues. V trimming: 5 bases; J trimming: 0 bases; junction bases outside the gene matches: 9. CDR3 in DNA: TGTGCCAGCAGTCCCGGGGTGACAGGGAACCAAGAGACCCAGTACTTC. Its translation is CASSPGVTGNQETQYF.

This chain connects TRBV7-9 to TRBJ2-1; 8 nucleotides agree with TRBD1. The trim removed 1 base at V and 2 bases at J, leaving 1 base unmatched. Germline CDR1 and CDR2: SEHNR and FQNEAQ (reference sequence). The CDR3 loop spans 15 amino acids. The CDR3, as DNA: TGTGCCAGCAGCTTAGAACAGGGGGCCTACAATGAGCAGTTCTTC. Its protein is CASSLEQGAYNEQFF.

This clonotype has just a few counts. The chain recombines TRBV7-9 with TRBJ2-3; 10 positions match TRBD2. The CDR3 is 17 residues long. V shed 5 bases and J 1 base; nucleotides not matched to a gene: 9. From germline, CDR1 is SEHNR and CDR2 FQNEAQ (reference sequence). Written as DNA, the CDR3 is TGTGCCAGCAGCACCCCTACTAGCGGGGCTCGCACAGATACGCAGTATTTT. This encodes CASSTPTSGARTDTQYF.

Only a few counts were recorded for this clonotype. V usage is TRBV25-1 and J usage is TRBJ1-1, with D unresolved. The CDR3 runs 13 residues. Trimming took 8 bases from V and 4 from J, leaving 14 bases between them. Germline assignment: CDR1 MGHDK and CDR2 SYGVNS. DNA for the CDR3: TGTGCCAGCGGGTGGGCTTATTCCACTGAAGCTTTCTTT. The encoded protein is CASGWAYSTEAFF.

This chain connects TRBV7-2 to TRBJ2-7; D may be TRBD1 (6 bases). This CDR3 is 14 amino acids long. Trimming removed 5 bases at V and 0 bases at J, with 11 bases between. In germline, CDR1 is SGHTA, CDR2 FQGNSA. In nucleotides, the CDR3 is TGTGCCAGCAGCCTGGGGACATGCTCCTACGAGCAGTACTTC. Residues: CASSLGTCSYEQYF.

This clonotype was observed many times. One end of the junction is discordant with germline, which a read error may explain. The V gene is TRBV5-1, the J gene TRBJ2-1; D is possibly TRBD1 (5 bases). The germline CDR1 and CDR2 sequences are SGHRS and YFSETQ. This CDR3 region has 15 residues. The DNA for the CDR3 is TGTGCCAGCAGCCTAGGGGATAGCTCCTACAATGAGCAGTTCTTC. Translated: CASSLGDSSYNEQFF.